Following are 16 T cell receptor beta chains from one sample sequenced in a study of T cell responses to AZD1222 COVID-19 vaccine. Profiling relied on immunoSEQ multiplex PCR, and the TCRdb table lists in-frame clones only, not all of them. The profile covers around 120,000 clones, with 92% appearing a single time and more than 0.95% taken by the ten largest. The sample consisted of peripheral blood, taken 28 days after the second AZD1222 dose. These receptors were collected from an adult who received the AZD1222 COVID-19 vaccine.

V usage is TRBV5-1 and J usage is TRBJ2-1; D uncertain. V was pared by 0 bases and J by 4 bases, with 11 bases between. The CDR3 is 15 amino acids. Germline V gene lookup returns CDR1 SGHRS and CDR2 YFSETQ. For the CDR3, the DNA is TGCGCCAGCAGCTTGGATGGGGATAGATACAATGAGCAGTTCTTC. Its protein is CASSLDGDRYNEQFF.

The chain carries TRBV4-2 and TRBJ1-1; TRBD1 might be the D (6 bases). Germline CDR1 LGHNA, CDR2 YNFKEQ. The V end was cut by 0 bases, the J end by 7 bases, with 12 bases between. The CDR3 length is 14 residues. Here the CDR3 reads CASSQDRGGDEAFF. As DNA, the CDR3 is TGTGCCAGCAGCCAAGATAGGGGGGGGGATGAAGCTTTCTTT.

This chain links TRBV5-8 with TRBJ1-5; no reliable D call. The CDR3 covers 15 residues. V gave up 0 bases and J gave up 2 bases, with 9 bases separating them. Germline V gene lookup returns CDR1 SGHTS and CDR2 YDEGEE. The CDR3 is CASSLDAGGNQPQHF. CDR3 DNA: TGTGCCAGCAGCTTGGATGCGGGCGGCAATCAGCCCCAGCATTTT.

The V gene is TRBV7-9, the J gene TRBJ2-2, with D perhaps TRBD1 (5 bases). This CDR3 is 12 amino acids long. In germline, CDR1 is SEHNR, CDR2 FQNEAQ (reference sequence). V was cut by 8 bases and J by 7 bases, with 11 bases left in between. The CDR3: CASGIRDGELFF. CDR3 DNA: TGTGCCAGCGGAATCAGGGACGGGGAGCTGTTTTTT.

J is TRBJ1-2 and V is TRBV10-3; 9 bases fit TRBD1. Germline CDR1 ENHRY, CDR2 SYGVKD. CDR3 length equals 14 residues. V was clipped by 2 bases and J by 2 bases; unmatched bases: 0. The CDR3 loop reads CAISEDRGNYGYTF. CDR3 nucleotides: TGTGCCATCAGTGAGGACAGGGGGAACTATGGCTACACCTTC.

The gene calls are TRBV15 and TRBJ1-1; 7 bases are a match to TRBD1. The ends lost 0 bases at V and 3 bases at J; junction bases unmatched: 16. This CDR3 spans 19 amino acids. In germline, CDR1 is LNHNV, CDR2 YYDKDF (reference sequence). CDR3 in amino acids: CATSRDDPSGQPAYTEAFF. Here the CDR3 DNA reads TGTGCCACCAGCAGAGATGACCCATCGGGACAGCCGGCATACACTGAAGCTTTCTTT.

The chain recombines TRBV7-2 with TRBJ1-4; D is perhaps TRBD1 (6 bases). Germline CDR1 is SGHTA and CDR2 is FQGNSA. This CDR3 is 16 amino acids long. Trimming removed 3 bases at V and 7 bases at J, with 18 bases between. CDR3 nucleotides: TGTGCCAGCAGCTTGGGTGTGGGGGGCGCGCGTGAAAAACTGTTTTTT. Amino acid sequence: CASSLGVGGAREKLFF.

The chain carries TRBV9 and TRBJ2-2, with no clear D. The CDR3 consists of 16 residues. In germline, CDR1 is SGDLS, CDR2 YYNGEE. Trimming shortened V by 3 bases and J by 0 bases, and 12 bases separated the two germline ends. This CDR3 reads CASSERDRANTGELFF. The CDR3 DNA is TGTGCCAGCAGCGAGAGAGACCGAGCGAACACCGGGGAGCTGTTTTTT. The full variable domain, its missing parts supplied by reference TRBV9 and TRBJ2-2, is DSGVTQTPKHLITATGQRVTLRCSPRSGDLSVYWYQQSLDQGLQFLIQYYNGEERAKGNILERFSAQQFPDLHSELNLSSLELGDSALYFCASSERDRANTGELFFGEGSRLTVL.

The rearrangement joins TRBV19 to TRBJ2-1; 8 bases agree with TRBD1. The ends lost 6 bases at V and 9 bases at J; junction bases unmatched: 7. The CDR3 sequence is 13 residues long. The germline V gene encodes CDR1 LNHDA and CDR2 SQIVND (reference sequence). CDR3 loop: CASRMTGEAEQFF. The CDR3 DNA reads TGTGCCAGTAGGATGACAGGGGAGGCTGAGCAGTTCTTC.

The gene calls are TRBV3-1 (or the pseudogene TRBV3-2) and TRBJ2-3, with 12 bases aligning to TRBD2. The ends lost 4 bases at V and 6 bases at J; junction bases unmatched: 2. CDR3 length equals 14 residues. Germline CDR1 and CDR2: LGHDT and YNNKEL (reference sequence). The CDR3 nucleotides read TGTGCCAGCAGCCCTAGCGGGGGGGCCGATACGCAGTATTTT. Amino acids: CASSPSGGADTQYF.

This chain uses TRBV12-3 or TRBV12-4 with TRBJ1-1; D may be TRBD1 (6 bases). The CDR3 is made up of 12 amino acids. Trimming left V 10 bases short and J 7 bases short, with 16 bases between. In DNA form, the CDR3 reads TGTGCCATCATTGCACAGGGCGTTGAAGCTTTCTTT. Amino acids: CAIIAQGVEAFF.

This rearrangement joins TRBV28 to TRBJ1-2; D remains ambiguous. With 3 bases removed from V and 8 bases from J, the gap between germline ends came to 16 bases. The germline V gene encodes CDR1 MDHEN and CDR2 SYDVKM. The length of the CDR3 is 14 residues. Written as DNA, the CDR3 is TGTGCCAGCAGTTTGGTCGGGGTTAAGGGCGGCTACACCTTC. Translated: CASSLVGVKGGYTF.

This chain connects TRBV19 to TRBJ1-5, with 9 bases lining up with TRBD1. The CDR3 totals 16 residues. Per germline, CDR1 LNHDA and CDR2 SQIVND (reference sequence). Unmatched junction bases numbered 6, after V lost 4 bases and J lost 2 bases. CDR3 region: CASSTKQGAGNQPQHF. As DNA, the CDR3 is TGTGCCAGTAGTACAAAACAGGGGGCCGGCAATCAGCCCCAGCATTTT.

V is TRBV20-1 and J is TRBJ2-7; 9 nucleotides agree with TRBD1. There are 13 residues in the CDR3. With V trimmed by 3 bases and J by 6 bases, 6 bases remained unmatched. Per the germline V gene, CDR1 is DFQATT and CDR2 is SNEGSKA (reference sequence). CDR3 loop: CSASLDRGGEQYF. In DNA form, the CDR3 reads TGCAGTGCTAGTCTGGACAGGGGCGGCGAGCAGTACTTC.

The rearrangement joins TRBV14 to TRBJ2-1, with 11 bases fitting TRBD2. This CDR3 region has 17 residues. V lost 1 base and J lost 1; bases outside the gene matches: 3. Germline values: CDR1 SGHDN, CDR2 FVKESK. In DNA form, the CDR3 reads TGTGCCAGCAGCCAAGGGGGACTAGCGGTTTCCTACAATGAGCAGTTCTTC. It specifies CASSQGGLAVSYNEQFF.

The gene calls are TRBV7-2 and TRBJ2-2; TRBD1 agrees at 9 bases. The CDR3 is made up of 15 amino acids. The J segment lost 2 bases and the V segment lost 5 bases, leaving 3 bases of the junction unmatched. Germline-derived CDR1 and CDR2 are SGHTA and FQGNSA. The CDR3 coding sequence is TGTGCCAGCAGCCTGGGACAGGGAAACACCGGGGAGCTGTTTTTT. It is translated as CASSLGQGNTGELFF.